This T cell receptor beta chain originates from a study of blood T cell repertoires in COVID-19. About the study: Samples came from the United States, Italy and Spain, spanning acute and convalescent COVID-19. Sources were T cells, B-cell-depleted T cells, or PBMCs; the material itself was cDNA or gDNA.

In the original analysis: How many nucleated cells were present was estimated from reference gene primer amplification. This table comes from immunoSEQ multiplex PCR, and its TCRdb copy is limited to in-frame clones, with some not included. The V and J calls and clone size were taken over from that table, and D and trimming were inferred from the DNA. This table holds about 180,000 clones, roughly 84% found once. This sequence originates from an elderly woman with acute or convalescent COVID-19. Specimen: peripheral blood.

The CDR3 region has the DNA TGTGCCAGCAGCCAAGTGGGGGAGGTTTCCTACGAGCAGTACTTC. Translating gives CASSQVGEVSYEQYF. The chain couples TRBV4-2 to TRBJ2-7; D possibly corresponds to TRBD2 (6 bases). The CDR3 runs 15 residues. Looked up from germline, CDR1 is LGHNA and CDR2 is YNFKEQ. V lost 1 base to trimming and J lost 1 base, with 11 bases between them.